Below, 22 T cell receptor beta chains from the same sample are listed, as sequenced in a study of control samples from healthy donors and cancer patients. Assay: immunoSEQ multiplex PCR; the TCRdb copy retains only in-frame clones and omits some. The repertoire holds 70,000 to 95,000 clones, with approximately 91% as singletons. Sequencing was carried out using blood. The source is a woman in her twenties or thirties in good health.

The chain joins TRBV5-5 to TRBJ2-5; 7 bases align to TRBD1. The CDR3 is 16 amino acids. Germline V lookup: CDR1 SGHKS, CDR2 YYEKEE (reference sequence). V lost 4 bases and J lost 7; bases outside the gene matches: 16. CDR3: CASSPSPRTGEGTQYF. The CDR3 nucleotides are TGTGCCAGCAGCCCGAGCCCGAGGACAGGAGAGGGGACCCAGTACTTC.

In DNA, the CDR3 is TGCAGCATACGATCGGAGACCCAGTACTTC. Translated, it gives CSIRSETQYF. This chain joins TRBV29-1 and TRBJ2-5; no definite D call. The V gene lost 8 bases and the J gene lost 5 bases, with 9 bases spanning the gap. Germline CDR1 SQVTM, CDR2 ANQGSEA. The CDR3 runs 10 residues.

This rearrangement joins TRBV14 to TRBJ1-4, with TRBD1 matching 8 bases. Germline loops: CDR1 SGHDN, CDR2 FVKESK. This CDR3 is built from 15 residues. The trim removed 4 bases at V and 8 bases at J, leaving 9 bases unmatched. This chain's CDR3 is CASSLDRDRLEKLFF. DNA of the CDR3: TGTGCCAGCAGCCTGGACAGGGATAGATTGGAAAAACTGTTTTTT.

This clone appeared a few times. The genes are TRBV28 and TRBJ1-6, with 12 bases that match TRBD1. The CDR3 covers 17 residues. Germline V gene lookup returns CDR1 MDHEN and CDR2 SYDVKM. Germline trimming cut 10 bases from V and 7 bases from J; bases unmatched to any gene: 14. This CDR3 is CATVGTGGRGKNSPLHF. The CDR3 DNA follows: TGTGCCACCGTAGGGACAGGGGGCAGGGGAAAAAATTCACCCCTCCACTTT. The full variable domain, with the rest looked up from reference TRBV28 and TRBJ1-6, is DVKVTQSSRYLVKRTGEKVFLECVQDMDHENMFWYRQDPGLGLRLIYFSYDVKMKEKGDIPEGYSVSREKKERFSLILESASTNQTSMYLCATVGTGGRGKNSPLHFGNGTRLTVT.

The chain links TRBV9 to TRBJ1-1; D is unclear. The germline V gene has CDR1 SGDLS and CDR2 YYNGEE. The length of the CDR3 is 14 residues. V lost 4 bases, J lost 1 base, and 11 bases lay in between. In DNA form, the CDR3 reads TGTGCCAGCAGCCCCCACGGACGGAACACTGAAGCTTTCTTT. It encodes CASSPHGRNTEAFF.

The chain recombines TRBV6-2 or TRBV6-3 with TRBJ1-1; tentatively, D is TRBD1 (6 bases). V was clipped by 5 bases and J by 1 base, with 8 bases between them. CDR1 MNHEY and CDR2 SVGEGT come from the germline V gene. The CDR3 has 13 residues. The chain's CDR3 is CASSPQGNTEAFF. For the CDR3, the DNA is TGTGCCAGCAGTCCACAGGGGAACACTGAAGCTTTCTTT.

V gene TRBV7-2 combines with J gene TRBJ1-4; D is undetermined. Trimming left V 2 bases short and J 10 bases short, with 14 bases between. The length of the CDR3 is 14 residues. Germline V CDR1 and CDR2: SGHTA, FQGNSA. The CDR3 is CASSLKGRAGKLFF. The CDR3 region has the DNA TGTGCCAGCAGCTTAAAGGGCCGGGCCGGAAAACTGTTTTTT.

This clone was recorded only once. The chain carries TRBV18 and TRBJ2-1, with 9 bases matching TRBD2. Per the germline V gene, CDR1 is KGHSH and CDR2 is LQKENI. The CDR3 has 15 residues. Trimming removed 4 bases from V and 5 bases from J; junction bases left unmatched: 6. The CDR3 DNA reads TGTGCCAGCTCACATCCGGGACTAGCACACAATGAGCAGTTCTTC. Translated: CASSHPGLAHNEQFF. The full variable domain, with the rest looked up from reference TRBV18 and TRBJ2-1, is NAGVMQNPRHLVRRRGQEARLRCSPMKGHSHVYWYRQLPEEGLKFMVYLQKENIIDESGMPKERFSAEFPKEGPSILRIQQVVRGDSAAYFCASSHPGLAHNEQFFGPGTRLTVL.

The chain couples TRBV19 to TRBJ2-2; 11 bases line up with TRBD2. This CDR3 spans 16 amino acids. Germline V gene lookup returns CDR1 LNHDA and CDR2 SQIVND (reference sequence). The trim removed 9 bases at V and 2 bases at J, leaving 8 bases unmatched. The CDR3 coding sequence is TGTGCCAGCCTTCTAGCGGGAGGCCGTAACACCGGGGAGCTGTTTTTT. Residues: CASLLAGGRNTGELFF.

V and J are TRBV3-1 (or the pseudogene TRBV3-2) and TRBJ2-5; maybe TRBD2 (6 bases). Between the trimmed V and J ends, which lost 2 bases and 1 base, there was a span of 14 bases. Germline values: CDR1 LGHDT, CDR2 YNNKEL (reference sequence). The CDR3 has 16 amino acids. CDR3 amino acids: CASSQYQGGGQETQYF. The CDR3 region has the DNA TGTGCCAGCAGCCAATACCAGGGAGGTGGCCAAGAGACCCAGTACTTC.

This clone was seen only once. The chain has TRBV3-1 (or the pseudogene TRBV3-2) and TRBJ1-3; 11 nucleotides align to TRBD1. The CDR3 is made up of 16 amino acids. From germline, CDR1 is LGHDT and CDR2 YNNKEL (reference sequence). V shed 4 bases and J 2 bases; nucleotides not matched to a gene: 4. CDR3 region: CASSRRTGGTGNTIYF. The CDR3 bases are TGTGCCAGCAGCCGAAGGACAGGGGGCACTGGAAACACCATATATTTT.

The CDR3, as DNA: TGTGCCAGCTCCGGCGGAGGGGGCGGCGCAGATACGCAGTATTTT. Amino acid sequence: CASSGGGGGADTQYF. The chain joins TRBV6-5 to TRBJ2-3; D might be TRBD1 (7 bases). V was shortened by 8 bases and J by 4 bases, with 19 bases between the two germline ends. CDR1 MNHEY and CDR2 SVGAGI come from the germline V gene. The CDR3 spans 15 residues.

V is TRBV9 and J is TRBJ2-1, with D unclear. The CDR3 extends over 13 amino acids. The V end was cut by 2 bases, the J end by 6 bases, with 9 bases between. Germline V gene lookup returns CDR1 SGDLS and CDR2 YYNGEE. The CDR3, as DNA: TGTGCCAGCAGCGTGAGCTACGTCAATGAGCAGTTCTTC. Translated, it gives CASSVSYVNEQFF.

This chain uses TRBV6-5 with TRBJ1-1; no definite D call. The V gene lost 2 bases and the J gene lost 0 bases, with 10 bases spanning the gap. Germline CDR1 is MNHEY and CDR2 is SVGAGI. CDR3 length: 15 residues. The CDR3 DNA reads TGTGCCAGCAGTTACCAAAATACCATGAACACTGAAGCTTTCTTT. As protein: CASSYQNTMNTEAFF.

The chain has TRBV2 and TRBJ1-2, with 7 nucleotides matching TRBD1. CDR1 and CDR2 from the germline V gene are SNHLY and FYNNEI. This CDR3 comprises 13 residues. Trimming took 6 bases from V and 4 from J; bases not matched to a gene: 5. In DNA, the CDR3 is TGTGCCAGCAGGCCGACAGGGCTCTATGGCTACACCTTC. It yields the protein CASRPTGLYGYTF.

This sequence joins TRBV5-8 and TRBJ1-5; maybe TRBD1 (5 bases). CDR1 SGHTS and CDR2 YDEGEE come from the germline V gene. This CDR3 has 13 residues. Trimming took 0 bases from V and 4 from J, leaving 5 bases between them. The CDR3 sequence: CASSLDRNQPQHF. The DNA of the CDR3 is TGTGCCAGCAGCTTGGACAGGAATCAGCCCCAGCATTTT.

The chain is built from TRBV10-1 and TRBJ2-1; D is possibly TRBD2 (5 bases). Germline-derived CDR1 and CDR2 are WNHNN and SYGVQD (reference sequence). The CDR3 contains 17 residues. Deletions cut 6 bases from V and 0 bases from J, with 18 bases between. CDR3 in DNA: TGCGCCAGCAGCCGGGGTGAGGGAGAGAGCTCCTACAATGAGCAGTTCTTC. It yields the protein CASSRGEGESSYNEQFF.

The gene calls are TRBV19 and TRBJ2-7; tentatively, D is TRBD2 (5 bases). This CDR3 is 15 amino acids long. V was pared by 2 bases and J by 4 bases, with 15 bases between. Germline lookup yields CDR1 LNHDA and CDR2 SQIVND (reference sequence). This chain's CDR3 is CASSILPGVRYEQYF. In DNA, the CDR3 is TGTGCCAGTAGTATACTCCCCGGGGTGAGATACGAGCAGTACTTC.

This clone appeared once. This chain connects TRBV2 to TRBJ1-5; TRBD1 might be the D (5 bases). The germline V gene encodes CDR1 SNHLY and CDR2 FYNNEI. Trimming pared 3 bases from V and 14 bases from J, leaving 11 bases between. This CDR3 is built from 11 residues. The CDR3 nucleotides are TGTGCCAGCAGTGATGAGGGACCAGAGCATTTT. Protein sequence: CASSDEGPEHF.

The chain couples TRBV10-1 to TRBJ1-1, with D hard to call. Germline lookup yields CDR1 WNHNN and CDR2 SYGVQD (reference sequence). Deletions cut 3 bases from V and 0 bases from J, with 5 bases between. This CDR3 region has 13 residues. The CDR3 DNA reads TGCGCCAGCAGTGAATTGTTGAACACTGAAGCTTTCTTT. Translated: CASSELLNTEAFF.

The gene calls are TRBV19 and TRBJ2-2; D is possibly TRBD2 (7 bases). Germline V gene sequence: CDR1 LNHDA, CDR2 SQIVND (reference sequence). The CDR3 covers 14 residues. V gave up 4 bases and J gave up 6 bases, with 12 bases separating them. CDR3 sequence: CASSTGRGPGELFF. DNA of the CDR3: TGTGCCAGTAGTACCGGGCGGGGGCCCGGGGAGCTGTTTTTT.

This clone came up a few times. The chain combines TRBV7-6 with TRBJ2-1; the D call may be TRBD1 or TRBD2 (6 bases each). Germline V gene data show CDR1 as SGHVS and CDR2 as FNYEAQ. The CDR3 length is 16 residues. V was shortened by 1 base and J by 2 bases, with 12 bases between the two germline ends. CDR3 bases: TGTGCCAGCAGCTTAGAGGGGGGAAGACCCTACAATGAGCAGTTCTTC. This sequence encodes CASSLEGGRPYNEQFF.